A selection of T cell receptor beta chains follows, all from one sample in a study of technical replicates of blood from four donors. Clones were read by immunoSEQ multiplex PCR, and TCRdb kept only the in-frame ones, dropping some. The sample yields approximately 60,000 clones, roughly 86% seen once. The sample consisted of PBMCs. The receptors originated from a human donor in good health. Some clones in this sample may be carry-over from other donors' samples. CDR3s include the opening cysteine and the closing phenylalanine or tryptophan. The D gene is left open where the match is weak. Size values are once, few and many counts, or a class for expanded clones, and some rows have none.

.	TRBJ1-3	TRBV13	TRBD1	CASSLLGQGQGNTIYF	TGTGCCAGCAGCCTACTTGGACAGGGCCAAGGAAACACCATATATTTT
.	TRBJ2-3	TRBV7-9	TRBD2	CASSWAGLAKGTDTQYF	TGTGCCAGCAGCTGGGCTGGACTAGCGAAAGGAACAGATACGCAGTATTTT
.	TRBJ2-5	TRBV7-2	TRBD2	CASSSGGTAGETQYF	TGTGCCAGCAGCTCCGGGGGGACCGCCGGGGAGACCCAGTACTTC
.	TRBJ2-3	TRBV5-1	TRBD2	CASSLMASGGGTDTQYF	TGCGCCAGCAGCTTGATGGCTAGCGGCGGGGGCACAGATACGCAGTATTTT
.	TRBJ2-6	TRBV4-1	TRBD2	CASSQVSGAGGANVLTF	TGCGCCAGCAGCCAAGTTAGCGGGGCGGGTGGGGCCAACGTCCTGACTTTC
few	TRBJ1-1	TRBV30	.	CAWSPLRGGVAEAFF	TGTGCCTGGAGTCCTCTCAGGGGCGGAGTGGCTGAAGCTTTCTTT
.	TRBJ2-6	TRBV7-6	.	CASSISRETGANVLTF	TGTGCCAGCAGCATTTCGAGGGAAACCGGGGCCAACGTCCTGACTTTC
few	TRBJ2-7	TRBV6-5	.	CASSYFRGGNEQYF	TGTGCCAGCAGTTACTTTAGGGGAGGAAACGAGCAGTACTTC
.	TRBJ1-1	TRBV7-9	.	CASSQMGGNAEAFF	TGTGCCAGCAGCCAGATGGGAGGAAACGCTGAAGCTTTCTTT
.	TRBJ2-7	TRBV9	.	CASSIGVGTYEQYF	TGTGCCAGCAGTATCGGGGTTGGTACCTACGAGCAGTACTTC
.	TRBJ2-3	TRBV5-5	TRBD1	CASSSGTGGSTDTQYF	TGTGCCAGCAGCTCCGGGACAGGGGGTAGCACAGATACGCAGTATTTT
.	TRBJ1-4	TRBV15	.	CATSRVVKSEKLFF	TGTGCCACCAGCAGAGTAGTTAAAAGTGAAAAACTGTTTTTT
.	TRBJ2-3	TRBV7-2	.	CASSRQVSTDTQYF	TGTGCCAGCAGCAGACAGGTTAGCACAGATACGCAGTATTTT
.	TRBJ2-7	TRBV30	.	CAWKSPAGTYEQYF	TGTGCCTGGAAGTCTCCCGCGGGTACCTACGAGCAGTACTTC
few	TRBJ2-7	TRBV4-3	.	CASSQDWSRNYEQYF	TGCGCCAGCAGCCAAGATTGGTCCAGAAACTACGAGCAGTACTTC
.	TRBJ1-5	TRBV27	.	CASSSARTVNQPQHF	TGTGCCAGCAGCTCTGCCCGGACAGTTAATCAGCCCCAGCATTTT
.	TRBJ2-7	TRBV30	.	CAWSVGGSSYEQYF	TGTGCCTGGAGTGTAGGAGGGAGCTCCTACGAGCAGTACTTC
.	TRBJ2-2	TRBV7-9	TRBD2	CASSLGLAGGAGELFF	TGTGCCAGCAGCTTAGGGCTAGCGGGGGGCGCCGGGGAGCTGTTTTTT
.	TRBJ2-1	TRBV27	TRBD2	CASSFRLAGNEQFF	TGTGCCAGCAGTTTCCGCCTAGCGGGCAATGAGCAGTTCTTC
.	TRBJ2-2	TRBV29-1	TRBD1	CSVGQGGVGELFF	TGCAGCGTTGGACAGGGGGGGGTCGGGGAGCTGTTTTTT
.	TRBJ2-2	TRBV27	TRBD2	CASSLISQREGGGELFF	TGTGCCAGCAGTTTAATCTCTCAGCGGGAGGGCGGCGGGGAGCTGTTTTTT
.	TRBJ2-5	TRBV25-1	TRBD2	CASSNPGLAGGTRETQYF	TGTGCCAGCAGCAATCCGGGACTAGCGGGGGGAACGCGGGAGACCCAGTACTTC
.	TRBJ1-5	TRBV5-4	.	CASSLVTRGQPQHF	TGTGCCAGCAGCTTGGTCACACGGGGACAGCCCCAGCATTTT
.	TRBJ2-5	TRBV7-9	TRBD1	CASSLQDRVKETQYF	TGTGCCAGCAGCTTACAGGACAGGGTGAAGGAGACCCAGTACTTC
.	TRBJ2-1	TRBV6-5	TRBD2	CATRVREGRNEQFF	TGTGCCACCCGAGTCCGGGAGGGCCGGAATGAGCAGTTCTTC